Presented here are 16 T cell receptor beta chains from one specimen sequenced in a study of graft-versus-host responses after intestinal transplantation. No cognate antigen is known for these TCRs. TCRdb's table, derived via immunoSEQ multiplex PCR, lists solely in-frame clones and lacks some. Altogether 75,000 to 100,000 clones are present, around 83% being singletons, with the ten largest covering 17%. Here the sequenced sample was unstimulated CD8+ T cells sorted from spleen or lymph node cells, taken before intestinal transplant. These TCRs come from a human donor who received an intestinal transplant.

The rearrangement uses TRBV5-6 and TRBJ1-1, with TRBD1 matching 7 bases. The trim removed 3 bases at V and 2 bases at J, leaving 10 bases unmatched. Germline V gene sequence: CDR1 SGHDT, CDR2 YYEEEE. The CDR3 is made up of 16 amino acids. In nucleotides, the CDR3 is TGTGCCAGCAGCTCAAGTCCCGGGACAGTCAACACTGAAGCTTTCTTT. Translation: CASSSSPGTVNTEAFF.

The chain links TRBV13 to TRBJ2-1, with D perhaps assigned TRBD1 or TRBD2 (5 bases each). The germline gives CDR1 PRHDT, CDR2 FYEKMQ (reference sequence). V was trimmed by 8 bases and J by 7 bases, leaving 18 bases between them. This CDR3 has 14 residues. The CDR3: CASQTGPLLNEQFF. The CDR3 DNA follows: TGTGCCAGCCAGACGGGACCCTTACTTAATGAGCAGTTCTTC.

The chain joins TRBV6-4 to TRBJ2-6; TRBD2 might be the D (6 bases). Trimming took off 0 bases at V and 0 bases at J, with 6 bases between the two ends. CDR1 MRHNA and CDR2 SNTAGT come from the germline V gene. This CDR3 comprises 16 residues. The CDR3 bases are TGTGCCAGCAGTGACTCACTAGCCTCTGGGGCCAACGTCCTGACTTTC. The encoded protein is CASSDSLASGANVLTF.

With regard to this clone: Other DNA sequences from this sample encode an identical CDR3 as well. The chain joins TRBV6-1 to TRBJ2-3; TRBD2 matches at 15 bases. The CDR3 is made up of 15 amino acids. Unmatched junction bases numbered 2, after V lost 6 bases and J lost 4 bases. The germline CDR1 and CDR2 sequences are MNHNS and SASEGT. The CDR3 sequence: CASSGLAGGPDTQYF. CDR3 nucleotide sequence: TGTGCCAGCAGCGGACTAGCGGGAGGGCCAGATACGCAGTATTTT.

V gene TRBV6-6 combines with J gene TRBJ2-4, with D uncertain. The CDR3 runs 13 residues. Germline V lookup: CDR1 MNHNY, CDR2 SVGAGI (reference sequence). Trimming removed 0 bases from V and 8 bases from J, with 8 bases in between. The CDR3 DNA is TGTGCCAGCAGTTACTCGAGTACGGACATTCAGTACTTC. This translates into CASSYSSTDIQYF.

The J gene is TRBJ2-1, the V gene TRBV7-6; D is possibly TRBD1 (6 bases). The CDR3 has 14 residues. Trimming stripped 4 bases from V and 11 bases from J, with 18 bases between. Germline CDR1 is SGHVS and CDR2 is FNYEAQ. The CDR3 region has the DNA TGTGCCAGCAGCTCCCAAGGGACACCCCATAAGCAGTTCTTC. Translation gives CASSSQGTPHKQFF. The entire variable domain, with the rest obtained from reference TRBV7-6 and TRBJ2-1, is as follows: GAGVSQSPRYKVTKRGQDVALRCDPISGHVSLYWYRQALGQGPEFLTYFNYEAQQDKSGLPNDRFSAERPEGSISTLTIQRTEQRDSAMYRCASSSQGTPHKQFFGPGTRLTVL.

The gene calls are TRBV6-5 and TRBJ1-6; unclear D gene. Trimming removed 2 bases at V and 0 bases at J, with 8 bases between. There are 16 residues in the CDR3. The germline CDR1 and CDR2 sequences are MNHEY and SVGAGI. CDR3 region: CASSYGDNSYNSPLHF. The DNA of the CDR3 is TGTGCCAGCAGTTACGGGGATAACTCCTATAATTCACCCCTCCACTTT.

The chain carries TRBV11-3 and TRBJ2-6; D perhaps matches TRBD1 (6 bases). The CDR3 loop spans 18 amino acids. V shed 0 bases and J shed 0 bases, with 12 bases lying between them. Germline loops: CDR1 SGHNT, CDR2 YENEEA. The CDR3 here is CASSLEGDRPSGANVLTF. In DNA form, the CDR3 reads TGTGCCAGCAGCTTAGAGGGCGACAGGCCCTCTGGGGCCAACGTCCTGACTTTC.

The table lists this clone with a count of one. The chain joins TRBV13 to TRBJ2-1; 12 bases match TRBD2. The CDR3 is made up of 16 amino acids. V dropped 5 bases and J dropped 5; count of bases not matched to a gene: 7. Germline V lookup: CDR1 PRHDT, CDR2 FYEKMQ (reference sequence). DNA for the CDR3: TGTGCCAGCAGCCCTGGACTAGCGGGATACCACAATGAGCAGTTCTTC. It translates to CASSPGLAGYHNEQFF.

This chain joins TRBV19 and TRBJ2-7; D ambiguous. The V gene's germline CDR1 is LNHDA and CDR2 SQIVND (reference sequence). V dropped 3 bases and J dropped 1 base, with 16 bases sitting between them. This CDR3 has 16 amino acids. The CDR3 nucleotides read TGTGCCAGTAGTATCGTCGGCAGCCCCACATCCTACGAGCAGTACTTC. Its protein is CASSIVGSPTSYEQYF.

This rearrangement joins TRBV10-3 to TRBJ1-2, with TRBD1 as a possible D gene (6 bases). Trimming shortened V by 8 bases and J by 0 bases, and 10 bases separated the two germline ends. CDR1 ENHRY and CDR2 SYGVKD come from the germline V gene. This CDR3 contains 13 residues. The CDR3 nucleotides are TGTGCCATCCGCCGGACAGCTAACTATGGCTACACCTTC. The encoded protein is CAIRRTANYGYTF.

The chain has TRBV19 and TRBJ2-5, with 12 bases matching TRBD2. The CDR3 has 14 residues. V shed 9 bases, J shed 5 bases, and the junction held 7 bases outside the gene matches. CDR1 is LNHDA and CDR2 is SQIVND in the germline V gene (reference sequence). CDR3 DNA sequence: TGTGCCAGGGCTAGCGGGGGGGTGTGGGAGACCCAGTACTTC. Translated, it gives CARASGGVWETQYF.

The chain combines TRBV6-1 with TRBJ2-2; tentative D call: TRBD1 (8 bases). The CDR3 is made up of 16 amino acids. Trimming took off 6 bases at V and 3 bases at J, with 17 bases between the two ends. Per germline, CDR1 MNHNS and CDR2 SASEGT. CDR3: CASSELTGGDTGELFF. The CDR3 nucleotides read TGTGCCAGCAGCGAACTCACAGGGGGGGACACCGGGGAGCTGTTTTTT.

V usage is TRBV19 and J usage is TRBJ1-5; TRBD1 agrees at 7 bases. The ends lost 7 bases at V and 4 bases at J; junction bases unmatched: 7. Germline-derived CDR1 and CDR2 are LNHDA and SQIVND (reference sequence). The CDR3 has 14 amino acids. CDR3 sequence reads: CASNLGQPNQPQHF. The CDR3, as DNA: TGTGCCAGTAATCTGGGACAGCCTAATCAGCCCCAGCATTTT. The whole variable domain, remainder taken from reference TRBV19 and TRBJ1-5, is DGGITQSPKYLFRKEGQNVTLSCEQNLNHDAMYWYRQDPGQGLRLIYYSQIVNDFQKGDIAEGYSVSREKKESFPLTVTSAQKNPTAFYLCASNLGQPNQPQHFGDGTRLSIL.

This chain connects TRBV28 to TRBJ2-1; D may be TRBD1 (6 bases). This CDR3 has 13 residues. Germline V CDR1 and CDR2: MDHEN, SYDVKM. Trimming took 6 bases from V and 7 from J, leaving 13 bases between them. The CDR3 loop reads CASSMDSLNEQFF. The CDR3 nucleotides are TGTGCCAGCAGCATGGACAGCCTGAATGAGCAGTTCTTC.

This chain uses TRBV5-1 with TRBJ2-2, with 9 bases fitting TRBD1. In germline, CDR1 is SGHRS, CDR2 YFSETQ. This CDR3 contains 15 residues. Losses at the gene ends were 5 bases for V and 4 bases for J; bases not matched to a gene: 6. CDR3 amino acids: CASSLGTGSTGELFF. DNA of the CDR3: TGCGCCAGCAGTCTAGGGACAGGGTCCACCGGGGAGCTGTTTTTT.